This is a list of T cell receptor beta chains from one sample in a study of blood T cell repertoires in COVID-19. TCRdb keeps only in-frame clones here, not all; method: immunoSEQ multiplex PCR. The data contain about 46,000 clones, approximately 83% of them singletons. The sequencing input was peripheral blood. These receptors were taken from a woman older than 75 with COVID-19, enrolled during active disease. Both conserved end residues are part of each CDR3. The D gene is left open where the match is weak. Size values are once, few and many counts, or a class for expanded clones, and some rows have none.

TGTGCCACCAGTGACGCGGGGGGGACCACAGATACGCAGTATTTT,CATSDAGGTTDTQYF,TRBV24-1,TRBD2,.,TRBJ2-3
TGCGCCAGCAGCCAAGGGACTAGCGGGGTGACCCAGTACTTC,CASSQGTSGVTQYF,TRBV4-3,TRBD2,.,TRBJ2-5
TGTGCCAGCATCGGGACACCAAACACTGAAGCTTTCTTT,CASIGTPNTEAFF,TRBV7-2,.,.,TRBJ1-1
TGCAGTGCTAGTGTCCGGGCTAGCGGGGGGGCCCGGGAGACCCAGTACTTC,CSASVRASGGARETQYF,TRBV20-1,TRBD2,.,TRBJ2-5
TGTGCCAGCTCACCATTGGGACAGGCCACCGGGCCCCAGCATTTT,CASSPLGQATGPQHF,TRBV18,TRBD1,few,TRBJ1-5
TGCGCCAGCAGCTTGGAAGCGTCAAGCCCCTACAATGAGCAGTTCTTC,CASSLEASSPYNEQFF,TRBV5-1,.,.,TRBJ2-1
TGTGCCACCAGCAGAACACAGGGGGCCTTTGAAAAACTGTTTTTT,CATSRTQGAFEKLFF,TRBV15,TRBD1,few,TRBJ1-4
TGTGCCAGTGACAGGGGTCGATTCACCGGGGAGCTGTTTTTT,CASDRGRFTGELFF,TRBV6-5,TRBD1,.,TRBJ2-2
TGCGCCAGCAGCTTACAGGGGGGCTCCTACGAGCAGTACTTC,CASSLQGGSYEQYF,TRBV5-1,TRBD1,.,TRBJ2-7
TGTGCCATCAGGGCTGACAGTAGCTCCTACAATGAGCAGTTCTTC,CAIRADSSSYNEQFF,TRBV10-3,.,.,TRBJ2-1
TGCGCCAGCAGCCCTGGACAGGGGGAGACCCAGTACTTC,CASSPGQGETQYF,TRBV5-1,TRBD1,once,TRBJ2-5
TGTGCCAGCAGTACCCATCTACAGCCCCAGCATTTT,CASSTHLQPQHF,TRBV6-5,.,.,TRBJ1-5
TGTGCCAGCAGCTTAGGGAGCTTTCCCGGGGAGCTGTTTTTT,CASSLGSFPGELFF,TRBV7-9,.,.,TRBJ2-2
TGCGCCAGCAGCTTTGGACACCCGAACACTGAAGCTTTCTTT,CASSFGHPNTEAFF,TRBV5-1,.,.,TRBJ1-1
TGTGCCAGCAGTTACGGGACAGCCTATAATTCACCCCTCCACTTT,CASSYGTAYNSPLHF,TRBV6-5,TRBD1,.,TRBJ1-6
TGTGCCAGCAGTGGGACAGCGAACACCGGGGAGCTGTTTTTT,CASSGTANTGELFF,TRBV6-4,.,.,TRBJ2-2
TGTGCCAGCAGTGAACAGGGGGCGGGCACTGAAGCTTTCTTT,CASSEQGAGTEAFF,TRBV6-1,TRBD1,.,TRBJ1-1
TGTGCCAGCAGCTTCCCCGGGACTAGCGGGGCCGGGGAGCTGTTTTTT,CASSFPGTSGAGELFF,TRBV5-4,TRBD2,.,TRBJ2-2
TGCACCAGCAGACCTTGCAGACTAGCGGATTTTGGGGATACGCAGTATTTT,CTSRPCRLADFGDTQYF,TRBV1,.,.,TRBJ2-3
TGTGCCATCAGTGAAGGTAGCGGGGGGACCCAAGAGACCCAGTACTTC,CAISEGSGGTQETQYF,TRBV10-3,TRBD2,.,TRBJ2-5
TGTGCCAGCAGTTTAATCCCACCGGCCCAGTACTTC,CASSLIPPAQYF,TRBV28,.,.,TRBJ2-5
TGCGCCAGCAGCGAGCGGACAGGGGGATCTGGAAACACCATATATTTT,CASSERTGGSGNTIYF,TRBV5-1,TRBD1,.,TRBJ1-3
TGTGCCAGCAGTCCACAGGGGTTGGGTGGCTACACCTTC,CASSPQGLGGYTF,TRBV6-4,TRBD1,.,TRBJ1-2
TGTGCCAGCAGCTTAGGTGGGGGAGGGGTTGAGCAGTTCTTC,CASSLGGGGVEQFF,TRBV11-2,TRBD2,.,TRBJ2-1